The 16 T cell receptor beta chains below all came from one sample that was sequenced in a study of neurological immune-mediated disorders (dated by TCRdb to the late 2010s). The library was prepared using 5' RACE. Sequencing was performed on an Illumina HiSeq 2500. TCRdb reanalyzed the raw reads on its own, using fastp at Q25 for trimming and MiXCR for clone calling, and kept in-frame beta chains. Each CDR3 protein gets just one entry, which takes the most common genes and DNA from the rows behind it. The table for this sample lists roughly 60,000 distinct CDR3 sequences; about 4.2% of them were counted only once. The ten biggest clones cover around 2% of the sample. Sequencing input: CD4+ T cells from blood. Receptors were obtained from a middle-aged woman with multiple sclerosis.

This clonotype was found many times. The V call is TRBV5-1, the J call TRBJ1-3; D call uncertain. This CDR3 region has 14 residues. Trimming took off 0 bases at V and 7 bases at J, with 11 bases between the two ends. CDR1 and CDR2 (germline): SGHRS, YFSETQ. The CDR3 nucleotides are TGCGCCAGCAGCTTGGGGGGAAAGGACAACACCATATATTTT. This sequence encodes CASSLGGKDNTIYF.

The table lists this clonotype with many counts. The gene calls are TRBV5-1 and TRBJ1-1, with no clear D. Per germline, CDR1 SGHRS and CDR2 YFSETQ. Trimming stripped 0 bases from V and 3 bases from J, with 12 bases between. The CDR3 is 15 amino acids. Here the CDR3 DNA reads TGCGCCAGCAGCTTGGGGCGGAGCAAGGACACTGAAGCTTTCTTT. This gives the protein CASSLGRSKDTEAFF.

This clonotype was seen repeatedly, ten times or more. V gene TRBV10-3 combines with J gene TRBJ1-1, with unresolved D. Per the germline V gene, CDR1 is ENHRY and CDR2 is SYGVKD. The V end was cut by 4 bases, the J end by 1 base, with 10 bases between. The CDR3 runs to 14 residues. CDR3 DNA: TGTGCCATCAGTGCGTTACAGAGGAACACTGAAGCTTTCTTT. Translation: CAISALQRNTEAFF.

This clonotype was counted ten times or more. The chain links TRBV4-1 to TRBJ1-5, with unresolved D. Germline-derived CDR1 and CDR2 are MGHRA and YSYEKL. V gave up 3 bases and J gave up 2 bases, with 8 bases separating them. The CDR3 consists of 14 residues. DNA of the CDR3: TGCGCCAGCAGCCATTCGGACGGCAATCAGCCCCAGCATTTT. This translates into CASSHSDGNQPQHF.

This clonotype has ten or more counts. V usage is TRBV12-3 or TRBV12-4 and J usage is TRBJ2-5; D gene unclear. This CDR3 is 12 amino acids long. V was clipped by 6 bases and J by 4 bases, with 9 bases between them. The CDR3 reads CASSRFGETQYF. DNA for the CDR3: TGTGCCAGCAGCCGATTCGGAGAGACCCAGTACTTC.

This clonotype has ten or more counts. The chain couples TRBV6-5 to TRBJ1-1; D gene ambiguous. CDR1 is MNHEY and CDR2 is SVGAGI in the germline V gene. This CDR3 spans 12 amino acids. The V and J ends lost 8 bases and 1 base respectively, with 8 bases between them. The CDR3 spells CASRRGNTEAFF. DNA of the CDR3: TGTGCCAGCCGTCGGGGGAACACTGAAGCTTTCTTT.

This clonotype was counted many times. The J gene is TRBJ2-1, the V gene TRBV5-5, with 8 bases lining up with TRBD1. V dropped 0 bases and J dropped 7; count of bases not matched to a gene: 6. Germline lookup yields CDR1 SGHKS and CDR2 YYEKEE (reference sequence). This CDR3 spans 15 amino acids. CDR3 protein: CASSLGGRGLNEQFF. The CDR3 bases are TGTGCCAGCAGCTTGGGAGGCAGGGGGCTTAATGAGCAGTTCTTC.

This clonotype showed up many times. This chain uses TRBV5-1 with TRBJ1-4; D gene uncertain. CDR3 size: 13 residues. Deletions cut 3 bases from V and 3 bases from J, with 6 bases between. Germline V gene data show CDR1 as SGHRS and CDR2 as YFSETQ. CDR3 in DNA: TGCGCCAGCAGCTACGCCCCTAATGAAAAACTGTTTTTT. This translates into CASSYAPNEKLFF.

This clonotype was seen repeatedly, ten times or more. The chain employs TRBV9 and TRBJ2-7, with unresolved D. The CDR3 loop spans 15 amino acids. Trimming removed 4 bases at V and 0 bases at J, with 14 bases between. Germline CDR1 and CDR2: SGDLS and YYNGEE. The CDR3 loop reads CASSPAELFSYEQYF. CDR3 nucleotide sequence: TGTGCCAGCAGCCCCGCAGAACTATTCTCCTACGAGCAGTACTTC.

This clonotype was picked up many times. The chain combines TRBV5-1 with TRBJ2-7; 9 positions agree with TRBD1. In germline, CDR1 is SGHRS, CDR2 YFSETQ. The CDR3 has 14 amino acids. Losses at the gene ends were 7 bases for V and 2 bases for J; bases not matched to a gene: 7. The chain's CDR3 is CASRRDRAPYEQYF. The CDR3 nucleotides read TGCGCCAGCCGACGGGACAGGGCCCCCTACGAGCAGTACTTC.

This clonotype was observed at least ten times. The CDR3 reads CSVENRGRTGELFF. The CDR3 bases are TGCAGCGTTGAGAACAGGGGGCGCACCGGGGAGCTGTTTTTT. The rearrangement uses TRBV29-1 and TRBJ2-2; 9 positions agree with TRBD1. J was trimmed by 4 bases and V by 3 bases; bases with no gene match: 3. The CDR3 has 14 residues. Germline V lookup: CDR1 SQVTM, CDR2 ANQGSEA.

By share, this clonotype ranks as medium-sized. The V call is TRBV7-2, the J call TRBJ2-3; D not certain. The CDR3 covers 13 residues. Germline V gives CDR1 SGHTA, CDR2 FQGNSA. Trimming cost V 1 base and J 7 bases, with 9 bases left between them. CDR3: CASSLEAIHTQYF. In DNA form, the CDR3 reads TGTGCCAGCAGCTTAGAGGCGATTCATACGCAGTATTTT.

This clonotype was picked up many times. V usage is TRBV6-6 and J usage is TRBJ1-2, with a weak D call TRBD1 (5 bases). Germline CDR1 is MNHNY and CDR2 is SVGAGI (reference sequence). V was pared by 4 bases and J by 4 bases, with 16 bases between. There are 15 residues in the CDR3. CDR3 coding DNA: TGTGCCAGCAGTTCGGGGGGATACAGGTCCTATGGCTACACCTTC. Its translation is CASSSGGYRSYGYTF.

This clonotype was detected many times. The rearrangement uses TRBV9 and TRBJ2-3, with 11 bases aligning to TRBD2. The V and J ends lost 0 bases and 7 bases, in that order; junction bases with no gene match: 7. In germline, CDR1 is SGDLS, CDR2 YYNGEE. The CDR3 consists of 16 residues. CDR3 sequence: CASSVGVRTSGYTQYF. The CDR3 coding sequence is TGTGCCAGCAGCGTAGGCGTGAGGACTAGCGGGTATACGCAGTATTTT.

This clonotype appeared many times. Germline and junction disagree at one end, which may indicate a read error. Written as DNA, the CDR3 is TGTGCCAGCAGCCGGGGGACACTGAACACCCGGGAGCTGTTTTTT. Translation: CASSRGTLNTRELFF. The rearrangement links TRBV5-6 to TRBJ2-2, with D possibly being TRBD1 or TRBD2 (6 bases each). CDR1 SGHDT and CDR2 YYEEEE come from the germline V gene. The CDR3 covers 15 residues.

This clonotype appeared many times. The chain has TRBV18 and TRBJ2-1, with unresolved D. In germline, CDR1 is KGHSH, CDR2 LQKENI. The CDR3 has 15 residues. Trimming stripped 3 bases from V and 4 bases from J, with 13 bases between. The chain's CDR3 is CASSPAQQSYNEQFF. The CDR3 DNA reads TGTGCCAGCTCACCGGCCCAGCAGAGTTACAATGAGCAGTTCTTC.